This TCR beta chain comes out of a study of T cell repertoires in cytomegalovirus infection (dated by TCRdb to the late 2010s). About the investigation overall: Peptide stimulations targeted recently identified HLA-C-restricted CMV epitopes, whose presentation resists viral immunomodulation, together with well-studied HLA-B-restricted epitopes. The HLA type of each donor mattered for the analysis, because public TCR beta signatures pointed to carriage of CMV infection along with the matching HLA type. General study outcomes and caveats: The ex vivo response was dominated by HLA-C-restricted CMV-specific TCR beta clonotypes, which also provided the single most frequent clonotype in two of eight donors. Carriers of CMV infection plus the relevant HLA type were discriminated by the cumulative frequency of public TCR beta family members in the study cohort and in an independent roughly 340-donor cohort.

The reads were generated on an Illumina HiSeq 1500. TCRdb reanalyzed the raw reads on its own, using fastp at Q25 for trimming and MiXCR for clone calling, and kept in-frame beta chains. A single entry per CDR3 protein holds the most common genes and DNA from its merged rows. This sample gives about 900,000 distinct CDR3 sequences in total; about a third of them show up just once. Around 15% of the sample comes from the top ten. CDR1 and CDR2, per the germline V gene (reference sequence), are MNHEY and SMNVEV. Trimming at the junction amounts to 2 bases on V and 13 bases on J, and the germline ends lie 17 bases apart. The CDR3 goes from the cysteine to the phenylalanine over 14 residues. Only the CDR3 part of the read is kept: 42 bases, read in frame from the first base. The treatment or condition label of this sample denotes: in vitro stimulation with specific CMV peptide epitopes to enrich CMV-specific T cells.

For this clonotype: No cognate antigen has been identified for it. No base-level quality is on record; no much larger clone is a single base apart.

This sequence originates from a human donor in good health (CMV status not recorded). Some clones in this sample may be carry-over from other donors' samples. The V gene is TRBV27 and the J gene is TRBJ1-4; no D gene is confidently identified. Source: cultured CD8+ T cells from PBMCs, taken from culture after CMV antigen stimulation. CDR3 protein: CASSLLPHPLGLFF. The DNA sequence follows: TGTGCCAGCAGTTTACTCCCGCACCCTCTGGGACTGTTTTTT.